Listed below are T cell receptor beta chains from one sample, sequenced in a study of tumor and adjacent non-tumor tissue in lung cancer. One entry per CDR3 protein, called by TCRdb with MiXCR from the multiplex PCR reads. Here the sample spans 70,000 to 90,000 distinct CDR3 sequences, about two thirds being singletons. Sequenced input: distant non-tumor lung tissue. The receptors stem from a woman aged 50 to 65 with non-small cell lung cancer. CDR3s include the opening cysteine and the closing phenylalanine or tryptophan. The order of the fields is V gene, J gene, D gene, clone size, CDR3 protein, CDR3 DNA. D genes are given only for firm matches. Size values are once, few and many counts, or a class for expanded clones, and some rows have none.

TRBV5-4,TRBJ2-3,-,-,CASSPTESTDTQYF,TGTGCCAGCAGCCCGACAGAGAGCACAGATACTCAGTATTTT
TRBV10-2,TRBJ2-6,-,-,CASSYWKSSGANVLSF,TGCGCCAGCAGTTATTGGAAAAGCTCTGGGGCCAACGTCCTGTCATTC
TRBV20-1,TRBJ2-1,-,-,CSARSLGLQFGNEQLF,TGCAGTGCTAGAAGTCTGGGACTCCAATTTGGCAATGAGCAGCTCTTC
TRBV5-1,TRBJ2-1,TRBD1,-,CASSTGTAYNEQFF,TGCGCCAGCAGCACCGGGACAGCCTACAATGAGCAGTTCTTC
TRBV13,TRBJ1-2,-,few,CASSFSSGPNYGHTF,TGTGCCAGCAGCTTCAGTTCAGGCCCTAACTATGGCCACACCTTC
TRBV11-2,TRBJ2-3,TRBD2,-,CASSLAPGLPTTDTQYF,TGTGCCAGCAGCCTCGCCCCGGGACTACCAACCACAGATACGCAATATTTT
TRBV7-3,TRBJ2-1,TRBD2,-,CASSRSSAGTNLYNEQFF,TGCGCCAGCAGCCGAAGTAGCGCCGGGACTAACCTTTACAATGAGCAGTTCTTC
TRBV28,TRBJ2-3,TRBD1,few,CASSSHKTGAGTDTQYF,TGTGCCAGCAGTTCCCACAAGACAGGGGCCGGCACAGATACGCAGTATTTT
TRBV11-2,TRBJ2-3,-,-,CASSQTLTTDTQYF,TGTGCCAGCAGTCAAACACTAACCACAGATACGCAGTATTTT
TRBV11-2,TRBJ2-3,-,once,CASSLRKEDTHYF,TGTGCCAGCAGCTTAAGAAAGGAGGATACGCACTATTTT
TRBV29-1,TRBJ1-2,-,-,CSVRGGGDNYSYTF,TGCAGCGTCAGGGGAGGAGGGGACAACTATAGTTACACCTTC
TRBV12-3/TRBV12-4,TRBJ1-6,-,many,CASSTGFSPLHF,TGTGCCAGCAGCACAGGGTTCTCACCCCTCCACTTT
TRBV28,TRBJ1-1,-,-,CASNSDQPEAFF,TGTGCCAGCAATTCGGACCAGCCTGAAGCTTTCTTT
TRBV4-1,TRBJ1-1,-,-,CTRSQDLYRENTEAFF,TGCACCAGGAGCCAAGATCTCTACAGGGAGAACACTGAAGCTTTCTTT
TRBV11-2,TRBJ2-7,-,-,CATSLSGWGSYEQYF,TGTGCCACCAGCTTATCGGGCTGGGGATCCTACGAGCAGTACTTC
TRBV11-1,TRBJ2-7,TRBD2,few,CASSVGLAASCEQYF,TGTGCCAGCAGCGTCGGACTAGCGGCCTCCTGTGAGCAGTACTTC
TRBV11-2,TRBJ2-7,TRBD2,once,CASSLLVGGYEKYF,TGTGCCAGCAGCTTACTTGTGGGAGGGTACGAGAAGTACTTC
TRBV29-1,TRBJ2-5,-,-,CSDVAAKETQYF,TGCAGCGATGTGGCGGCTAAAGAGACCCAGTACTTC
TRBV7-9,TRBJ2-3,-,-,CASSRDPPDTDTQYF,TGTGCCAGCAGCCGCGACCCTCCCGACACAGATACGCAGTATTTT
TRBV29-1,TRBJ2-7,TRBD2,-,CRADLLAGGLYEQYF,TGCAGAGCTGACCTACTAGCGGGTGGTCTTTACGAGCAGTACTTC
TRBV4-2,TRBJ1-6,TRBD1,-,CASSRGTGVSYNLPLHF,TGTGCCAGCAGCCGAGGGACAGGGGTTAGTTACAATTTACCCCTCCACTTT
TRBV29-1,TRBJ2-5,TRBD1,-,CSVEGTVEETHYF,TGCAGCGTTGAGGGGACAGTAGAAGAGACCCACTACTTC
TRBV11-1,TRBJ2-1,-,-,CANSLGTPGINEQFF,TGTGCCAACAGCTTAGGGACTCCCGGAATCAATGAGCAGTTCTTC
TRBV5-1,TRBJ2-5,TRBD2,-,CASSWGRLAGGPWKTQYF,TGCGCCAGCAGCTGGGGCCGACTAGCGGGAGGGCCCTGGAAGACCCAGTACTTC
TRBV12-3/TRBV12-4,TRBJ2-3,-,-,CASSLETNTDMLYF,TGTGCCAGCAGTTTAGAAACTAACACAGATATGCTGTATTTT
TRBV12-3/TRBV12-4,TRBJ1-6,-,-,CASSFGCDNSPLHF,TGTGCCAGCAGTTTCGGGTGCGATAATTCACCCCTCCACTTT
TRBV24-1,TRBJ2-7,TRBD1,many,CATSDDRDRGIRGSYEQYF,TGTGCCACCAGTGACGACCGGGACAGGGGCATCCGCGGCTCCTACGAGCAGTACTTC
TRBV11-2,TRBJ2-7,-,-,CASSLIHWNDKQYF,TGTGCCAGCAGCTTAATCCATTGGAACGACAAGCAGTACTTC
TRBV11-2,TRBJ1-3,-,-,CATSSGSSGNTIYF,TGTGCCACCAGCAGTGGAAGCTCTGGAAACACCATATATTTT
TRBV6-2/TRBV6-3,TRBJ1-5,-,-,CAGSPIQGGYTQPQHF,TGTGCCGGCAGCCCCATCCAAGGGGGGTACACTCAGCCTCAGCATTTT
TRBV5-1,TRBJ2-5,TRBD2,-,CASHSGGGQETQYF,TGCGCCAGCCATAGCGGGGGAGGTCAAGAGACCCAGTACTTC
TRBV11-1,TRBJ2-3,-,-,CASSLATGADTQNF,TGTGCCAGCAGCCTAGCGACCGGGGCAGATACGCAGAATTTT
TRBV6-5,TRBJ1-5,-,-,CASSNIRNQPQHF,TGTGCCAGCAGTAACATCCGAAATCAGCCCCAACATTTT
TRBV11-2,TRBJ2-1,TRBD2,once,CVSSRASGNYNEQFF,TGTGTCAGCAGCCGGGCTAGCGGGAATTACAATGAGCAGTTCTTT
TRBV20-1,TRBJ2-5,-,-,CNARRGHQEAQYF,TGCAATGCTAGGAGGGGGCATCAAGAGGCCCAGTACTTC
TRBV6-2/TRBV6-3,TRBJ2-5,-,few,CASRYQKTQYF,TGTGCTAGCAGATACCAAAAGACCCAGTACTTC
TRBV4-3,TRBJ2-1,TRBD2,-,CARSQALPRTSGAGGEQIF,TGCGCCAGAAGCCAAGCCCTCCCCCGGACTAGCGGAGCGGGGGGTGAGCAGATCTTC
TRBV19,TRBJ1-2,-,-,CASDRGSNYGYTF,TGTGCCAGCGATAGGGGGTCTAACTATGGCTACACCTTC
TRBV4-2,TRBJ2-7,-,many,CASSQTADSYEQYF,TGTGCCAGCAGCCAAACAGCGGACTCCTACGAGCAGTACTTC
TRBV28,TRBJ2-7,TRBD1,-,CASRTGLYYKQYF,TGTGCCAGCAGGACAGGGCTATACTACAAGCAGTACTTC
TRBV20-1,TRBJ2-1,-,-,CSASGRYSYNEPFF,TGCAGTGCTAGTGGGAGATACTCCTACAATGAACCGTTCTTC
TRBV2,TRBJ2-7,-,-,CASSEGWRAGYEQYF,TGTGCCAGCAGTGAAGGGTGGAGGGCTGGCTACGAGCAGTACTTC
TRBV7-3,TRBJ2-1,-,few,CASSPTVYNEQFF,TGTGCCAGCAGCCCCACGGTCTACAATGAGCAGTTCTTC
TRBV20-1,TRBJ2-5,TRBD1,-,CSARMTGQETQYF,TGCAGTGCTAGAATGACAGGGCAAGAGACCCAGTATTTC
TRBV11-2,TRBJ2-4,-,-,CASSLVAAKNIQYF,TGTGCCAGCAGCTTAGTGGCAGCCAAAAACATTCAGTACTTC
TRBV11-3,TRBJ1-5,-,-,CVSSSLLWNNQPQHF,TGTGTCAGCAGCTCCCTACTATGGAACAATCAGCCCCAGCATTTT
TRBV6-1,TRBJ2-7,-,many,CASSEEGASYEQYF,TGTGCCAGCAGTGAAGAGGGAGCCTCCTACGAGCAGTACTTC
TRBV6-2/TRBV6-3,TRBJ2-1,-,-,CANSYMQGPTEQFF,TGTGCCAACAGTTACATGCAGGGACCAACTGAGCAGTTCTTC
TRBV5-4,TRBJ1-2,TRBD1,-,CTSSSSGTGGYGYTF,TGTACCAGCAGCTCGTCGGGGACAGGCGGCTATGGCTATACCTTC
TRBV12-3/TRBV12-4,TRBJ2-5,-,-,CASSLMSGVAQEIQYF,TGTGCAAGCAGTTTAATGTCAGGGGTCGCGCAAGAGATCCAGTACTTC
TRBV5-1,TRBJ2-1,-,-,CASSLADRNEQFF,TGCGCCAGCAGCTTGGCGGATCGGAATGAACAGTTCTTC
TRBV11-2,TRBJ2-1,TRBD2,-,CASSRMKLAGDNEQLF,TGTGCCAGCAGCCGGATGAAACTAGCGGGAGACAATGAGCAGCTCTTC
TRBV20-1,TRBJ2-7,-,once,CSARVGWHYEQYF,TGCAGTGCTAGAGTAGGCTGGCACTACGAGCAGTATTTC